The 4 T cell receptor beta chains listed next were all sequenced from one sample in a study of cytomegalovirus exposure and HLA in healthy donors (dated by TCRdb to the late 2010s). Libraries were prepared through the immunoSEQ multiplex PCR assay. For the multiplex PCR, a mixture combining 60 forward primers for TCR Vbeta segments and 13 reverse primers for TCR Jbeta segments was used. The table comes from immuneACCESS by way of TCRdb, which keeps in-frame sequences with V and J called. Part of the clones is missing from these tables; in studies checked, under half for an unresolved V gene and the rest for unknown reasons. The sample data list fewer than 250,000 clones, and 76% of these were observed just once. The ten most abundant clones make up 0.55% to 0.75% of the sample. Material: PBMCs. Every receptor here comes from a man aged 18 to 29 in good health and CMV-seronegative.

This chain joins TRBV19 and TRBJ1-3, with D possibly matching TRBD1 (5 bases). Germline V CDR1 and CDR2: LNHDA, SQIVND (reference sequence). The CDR3 is 15 residues long. V was clipped by 6 bases and J by 0 bases, with 12 bases between them. CDR3 protein: CASRQQDYSGNTIYF. The CDR3 bases are TGTGCCAGTAGACAACAGGATTACTCTGGAAACACCATATATTTT.

J is TRBJ2-7 and V is TRBV7-6; the D gene is possibly TRBD2 (6 bases). V lost 1 base and J lost 3, with 10 bases in between. This CDR3 is built from 14 residues. Germline loops: CDR1 SGHVS, CDR2 FNYEAQ. The CDR3 DNA sequence: TGTGCCAGCAGCTTAGGTGGAGGGGTCTACGAGCAGTACTTC. It codes for CASSLGGGVYEQYF. The full variable domain, in which reference TRBV7-6 and TRBJ2-7 provide the parts outside the CDR3, is GAGVSQSPRYKVTKRGQDVALRCDPISGHVSLYWYRQALGQGPEFLTYFNYEAQQDKSGLPNDRFSAERPEGSISTLTIQRTEQRDSAMYRCASSLGGGVYEQYFGPGTRLTVT.

V gene TRBV27 combines with J gene TRBJ2-1; a possible D gene is TRBD1 (5 bases). CDR3 length: 15 amino acids. V was trimmed by 0 bases and J by 4 bases, leaving 10 bases between them. CDR1 and CDR2 (germline): MNHEY, SMNVEV (reference sequence). The CDR3 protein is CASSLSWTLYNEQFF. The CDR3 region has the DNA TGTGCCAGCAGTTTATCATGGACACTATACAATGAGCAGTTCTTC.

Of note for this clone: One end of the junction fails to match germline, which may point to a read error. The chain links TRBV27 to TRBJ2-7, with 7 bases aligning to TRBD2. The CDR3 extends over 11 amino acids. Germline V lookup: CDR1 MNHEY, CDR2 SMNVEV (reference sequence). The CDR3 protein is CASSSREIWNF. The CDR3 nucleotides are TGTGCCAGCAGTTCGCGGGAGATATGGAACTTC.